A single sample is the source of the 29 T cell receptor beta chains below, sequenced in a study of response to subunit inactivated influenza vaccine. TCRdb reprocessed the RT-PCR reads with MiXCR, giving one entry per CDR3 protein. The repertoire includes some 300,000 distinct CDR3 sequences, approximately 21% of them detected once, and approximately 10% sits in the top ten. This specimen consisted of PBMCs from blood, obtained roughly 20 months after vaccination. All receptors come from a man in his fifties or sixties who received an inactivated influenza vaccine.

The chain combines TRBV12-3 or TRBV12-4 with TRBJ2-7; 10 bases are shared with TRBD2. The CDR3 is 15 residues long. Trimming at V came to 1 base and at J to 1 base, leaving 1 base not matched to a gene. CDR3 in DNA: TGTGCCAGCAGTTTAGGTAGCGGGAGGTCCTACGAGCAGTACTTC. Protein product: CASSLGSGRSYEQYF.

The chain employs TRBV11-2 and TRBJ2-2, with D possibly TRBD1 on 5 matching bases. The germline CDR1 and CDR2 sequences are SGHAT and FQNNGV. The length of the CDR3 is 21 residues. The V end lost 5 bases, the J end lost 7 bases, and 35 bases lay between the germline ends. The chain's CDR3 is CASSPQGASFWGKAPYGELFF. In DNA, the CDR3 is TGTGCCAGCAGCCCACAAGGGGCTAGTTTTTGGGGAAAGGCCCCTTACGGGGAGCTGTTTTTT.

The chain has TRBV2 and TRBJ2-7, with D hard to call. The CDR3 is made up of 13 amino acids. Germline values: CDR1 SNHLY, CDR2 FYNNEI. V lost 4 bases and J 2 bases, leaving 9 bases between the germline ends. The CDR3 here is CASSVREPYEQYF. The DNA for the CDR3 is TGTGCCAGCAGTGTTAGGGAACCCTACGAGCAGTACTTC. The whole variable domain, filled in from reference TRBV2 and TRBJ2-7, reads EPEVTQTPSHQVTQMGQEVILRCVPISNHLYFYWYRQILGQKVEFLVSFYNNEISEKSEIFDDQFSVERPDGSNFTLKIRSTKLEDSAMYFCASSVREPYEQYFGPGTRLTVT.

There are a few counts of this clonotype. V gene TRBV4-3 combines with J gene TRBJ1-1; D unresolved. The CDR3 loop spans 15 amino acids. Trimming took 0 bases from V and 4 from J, leaving 12 bases between them. In germline, CDR1 is LGHNA, CDR2 YSLEER. The CDR3 bases are TGCGCCAGCAGCCAAGAGGGCGCTGGTTTCACTGAAGCTTTCTTT. Residues: CASSQEGAGFTEAFF.

The rearrangement joins TRBV7-8 to TRBJ2-3, with no clear D. Germline V gene sequence: CDR1 SGHVS, CDR2 FQNEAQ. Trimming left V 4 bases short and J 0 bases short, with 14 bases between. The CDR3 has 16 amino acids. CDR3: CASSSSRAASTDTQYF. CDR3 coding DNA: TGTGCCAGCAGCTCGAGCCGGGCAGCAAGCACAGATACGCAGTATTTT.

This clonotype was observed a few times. This chain links TRBV29-1 with TRBJ1-1, with no clear D. The CDR3 consists of 13 residues. V lost 4 bases and J lost 6, with 15 bases in between. Germline V gene data show CDR1 as SQVTM and CDR2 as ANQGSEA. The CDR3 DNA follows: TGCAGCGTTGTTTTTCTGTTAAGTGCTGAAGCTTTCTTT. Protein sequence: CSVVFLLSAEAFF.

V is TRBV7-2 and J is TRBJ2-1; 11 bases are a match to TRBD2. After removal of 2 bases from V and 9 bases from J, the junction contained 9 bases not matched to a gene. The germline CDR1 and CDR2 sequences are SGHTA and FQGNSA. The CDR3 sequence is 16 residues long. The CDR3 sequence is CASSLNSGGALGEQFF. The DNA of the CDR3 is TGTGCCAGCAGCTTAAATAGCGGGGGGGCTTTGGGTGAGCAGTTCTTC.

Written as DNA, the CDR3 is TGTGCCAGCAGCCGAGAGGGGACCAGCCGGGAGCAGTTCTTC. It specifies CASSREGTSREQFF. This sequence joins TRBV5-5 and TRBJ2-1; D could derive from TRBD1 or TRBD2 (5 bases each). The CDR3 is 14 amino acids. Germline loops: CDR1 SGHKS, CDR2 YYEKEE (reference sequence). V was cut by 4 bases and J by 10 bases, with 18 bases left in between.

This clonotype was recorded a few times. This chain connects TRBV19 to TRBJ1-5, with D possibly matching TRBD1 (6 bases). The germline gives CDR1 LNHDA, CDR2 SQIVND (reference sequence). This CDR3 has 13 residues. V was shortened by 7 bases and J by 11 bases, with 18 bases between the two germline ends. This chain's CDR3 is CASIPAGGSAQHF. In DNA form, the CDR3 reads TGTGCCAGTATCCCTGCCGGGGGCAGTGCCCAGCATTTT.

This clonotype was seen a few times. The chain recombines TRBV18 with TRBJ1-2; D is uncertain. The CDR3 sequence is 14 residues long. V was clipped by 0 bases and J by 6 bases, with 11 bases between them. Germline values: CDR1 KGHSH, CDR2 LQKENI. The CDR3 DNA reads as TGTGCCAGCTCACCACCGGCACCCCTGAATGGCTACACCTTC. Its protein is CASSPPAPLNGYTF.

The chain recombines TRBV3-1 with TRBJ2-3; TRBD2 is a possible D gene (5 bases). Trimming pared 0 bases from V and 3 bases from J, leaving 16 bases between. This CDR3 region has 17 residues. The V gene's germline CDR1 is LGHDT and CDR2 YNNKEL (reference sequence). CDR3 in DNA: TGTGCCAGCAGCCAAGAGGCTTTGCGGGCCGCAACAGATACGCAGTATTTT. Its translation: CASSQEALRAATDTQYF.

The chain combines TRBV4-2 with TRBJ2-2; possibly TRBD2 for D (5 bases). Trimming took off 1 base at V and 3 bases at J, with 9 bases between the two ends. CDR1 is LGHNA and CDR2 is YNFKEQ in the germline V gene. The CDR3 is made up of 15 amino acids. CDR3: CASSQVRAHTGELFF. The CDR3 DNA reads TGTGCCAGCAGCCAAGTGAGGGCCCACACCGGGGAGCTGTTTTTT.

V usage is TRBV20-1 and J usage is TRBJ2-2, with D perhaps matching TRBD1 (5 bases). This CDR3 contains 16 residues. Germline V gene data show CDR1 as DFQATT and CDR2 as SNEGSKA (reference sequence). Trimming shortened V by 0 bases and J by 1 base, and 12 bases separated the two germline ends. The CDR3 sequence: CSARDMGRGNTGELFF. The CDR3 bases are TGCAGTGCTAGAGATATGGGGCGCGGGAACACCGGGGAGCTGTTTTTT.

This clonotype was seen a few times. The CDR3 is CSAPGTDVALHF. The CDR3 coding sequence is TGCAGTGCTCCCGGGACTGATGTCGCCCTCCACTTT. The V call is TRBV20-1, the J call TRBJ1-6; D may be TRBD1 (5 bases). The CDR3 consists of 12 residues. V dropped 5 bases and J dropped 14 bases, with 16 bases sitting between them. Germline V gene sequence: CDR1 DFQATT, CDR2 SNEGSKA (reference sequence).

This clonotype was counted between two and nine times. J is TRBJ2-7 and V is TRBV12-3 or TRBV12-4, with 8 bases identical to TRBD2. There are 13 residues in the CDR3. V dropped 4 bases and J dropped 6; count of bases not matched to a gene: 5. In DNA, the CDR3 is TGTGCCAGCAGTTCGCCAGCGGGAGTCGAGCAGTACTTC. Protein product: CASSSPAGVEQYF.

This clonotype has only a few counts. This rearrangement joins TRBV7-2 to TRBJ2-4; D is perhaps TRBD2 (5 bases). CDR1 and CDR2 from the germline V gene are SGHTA and FQGNSA. The CDR3 spans 13 residues. Trimming left V 1 base short and J 7 bases short, with 8 bases between. In DNA form, the CDR3 reads TGTGCCAGCAGCTTAGGCAGAGGGAACATTCAGTACTTC. Translating it yields CASSLGRGNIQYF.

This clonotype has just a few counts. V and J are TRBV15 and TRBJ1-2; no firm D call. The V gene's germline CDR1 is LNHNV and CDR2 YYDKDF (reference sequence). Trimming removed 0 bases at V and 0 bases at J, with 8 bases between. The CDR3 contains 15 residues. The DNA for the CDR3 is TGTGCCACCAGCAGAGATACAGCAACTAACTATGGCTACACCTTC. Encoded protein: CATSRDTATNYGYTF.

This clonotype was counted a few times. V gene TRBV12-3 or TRBV12-4 combines with J gene TRBJ1-6, with D hard to call. Trimming removed 1 base at V and 2 bases at J, with 9 bases between. The CDR3 loop spans 16 amino acids. In DNA form, the CDR3 reads TGTGCCAGCAGTTTAGGCCCCGGGACCTATAATTCACCCCTCCACTTT. Translated, it gives CASSLGPGTYNSPLHF.

The V and J genes are TRBV7-9 and TRBJ1-2, with 7 bases lining up with TRBD1. This CDR3 region has 15 residues. Germline V CDR1 and CDR2: SEHNR, FQNEAQ (reference sequence). The V gene end was trimmed by 1 base and the J gene end by 7 bases; junction bases not matched to a gene: 9. Written as DNA, the CDR3 is TGTGCCAGCAGCTTAGTAGGCAGGGGGTACTCTGGCTACACCTTC. Its translation is CASSLVGRGYSGYTF.

The chain carries TRBV25-1 and TRBJ1-3, with D uncertain. Germline V gene data show CDR1 as MGHDK and CDR2 as SYGVNS. CDR3 length equals 11 residues. V was clipped by 1 base and J by 6 bases, with 1 base between them. The CDR3 loop reads CASSELNTIYF. For the CDR3, the DNA is TGTGCCAGCAGTGAATTAAACACCATATATTTT.

This clonotype has at least ten counts. The chain combines TRBV5-1 with TRBJ1-1; TRBD1 might be the D (5 bases). The CDR3 is 14 amino acids. V was cut by 3 bases and J by 0 bases, with 9 bases left in between. The germline CDR1 and CDR2 sequences are SGHRS and YFSETQ. The chain's CDR3 is CASSSGPMNTEAFF. The CDR3 DNA reads TGCGCCAGCAGCTCGGGACCGATGAACACTGAAGCTTTCTTT.

V usage is TRBV7-6 and J usage is TRBJ2-7; D may be TRBD2 (7 bases). The germline CDR1 and CDR2 sequences are SGHVS and FNYEAQ. The CDR3 loop spans 15 amino acids. V was clipped by 0 bases and J by 3 bases, with 12 bases between them. CDR3 residues: CASSLAAGAGYEQYF. The DNA of the CDR3 is TGTGCCAGCAGCTTAGCGGCGGGGGCAGGCTACGAGCAGTACTTC.

This clonotype was observed many times. The rearrangement links TRBV10-3 to TRBJ2-7; either TRBD1 or TRBD2 may supply D (5 bases each). This CDR3 has 16 residues. The V gene's germline CDR1 is ENHRY and CDR2 SYGVKD. The V gene lost 3 bases and the J gene lost 4 bases, with 19 bases spanning the gap. This CDR3 reads CAISEGRNRGNYEQYF. The CDR3 region has the DNA TGTGCCATCAGTGAAGGTCGCAATCGGGGCAATTACGAGCAGTACTTC.

The chain carries TRBV4-2 and TRBJ2-5; D unresolved. CDR3 length equals 13 residues. The germline gives CDR1 LGHNA, CDR2 YNFKEQ. The V gene lost 0 bases and the J gene lost 2 bases, with 4 bases spanning the gap. CDR3 residues: CASSQDGQETQYF. DNA of the CDR3: TGTGCCAGCAGCCAAGACGGACAAGAGACCCAGTACTTC.

The rearrangement links TRBV7-2 to TRBJ2-1; TRBD2 agrees at 9 bases. V trimming: 0 bases; J trimming: 9 bases; junction bases outside the gene matches: 9. The CDR3 is 16 residues long. Germline V gene lookup returns CDR1 SGHTA and CDR2 FQGNSA. The CDR3 bases are TGTGCCAGCAGCTTAGCGGGTGGGCTAGCGGGGCGTGAGCAGTTCTTC. Translated: CASSLAGGLAGREQFF.

This rearrangement joins TRBV29-1 to TRBJ2-7; 7 bases map to TRBD2. The CDR3 sequence is 16 residues long. J lost 4 bases, V lost 4 bases, and 16 bases had no gene match. The germline gives CDR1 SQVTM, CDR2 ANQGSEA. The CDR3 DNA reads as TGCAGCGTTGTATTTGCGGGAGCGACCTTCCTTTACGAGCAGTACTTC. It yields the protein CSVVFAGATFLYEQYF.

The V gene is TRBV5-1, the J gene TRBJ2-5; 8 bases agree with TRBD2. The J segment lost 5 bases and the V segment lost 5 bases, leaving 11 bases of the junction unmatched. The germline V gene has CDR1 SGHRS and CDR2 YFSETQ. The CDR3 is 15 residues long. Written as DNA, the CDR3 is TGCGCCAGCAGAGCGAAACCGGGACTAGTGGAGACCCAGTACTTC. It specifies CASRAKPGLVETQYF.

The V and J genes are TRBV20-1 and TRBJ2-1, with 9 bases identical to TRBD2. Germline trimming cut 7 bases from V and 3 bases from J; bases unmatched to any gene: 19. Germline CDR1 and CDR2: DFQATT and SNEGSKA (reference sequence). The CDR3 covers 18 residues. The CDR3: CSGPAREVAGGNYNEQFF. For the CDR3, the DNA is TGCAGTGGCCCCGCCCGGGAGGTGGCGGGAGGGAACTACAATGAGCAGTTCTTC.

The chain is built from TRBV10-2 and TRBJ2-1; 9 bases align to TRBD1. Losses at the gene ends were 8 bases for V and 6 bases for J; bases not matched to a gene: 5. The germline V gene encodes CDR1 WSHSY and CDR2 SAAADI. The CDR3 extends over 13 amino acids. The CDR3: CASGQGWSNEQFF. The CDR3 nucleotides are TGCGCCAGCGGACAGGGGTGGTCCAATGAGCAGTTCTTC.